This is a list of T cell receptor beta chains from one sample in a study of blood T cells in healthy people across ages. A single record per CDR3 protein comes from TCRdb applying MiXCR to the 5' RACE reads. The sample shows hundreds of thousands of distinct CDR3 sequences, 35% to 45% of them seen only once. The source material was blood. The receptor set was obtained from a woman aged 60-75 years in good health. The CDR3 runs from the conserved cysteine through the conserved F or W. D genes are given only for firm matches. For some rows the clone size is stated as once, few or many, or as a class when expanded; others skip it.

TRBD1	TRBV5-1	TRBJ2-3	.	TGCGCCTGCGAGACAGGGGATGGGACAGATACGCAGTATTTT	CACETGDGTDTQYF
.	TRBV19	TRBJ2-5	.	TGTGCCAGTAGCAATAGGACCCTCGATGAGCAGTACTTC	CASSNRTLDEQYF
TRBD2	TRBV4-1	TRBJ2-3	.	TGCGCCAGCAGCCAAAGGCCACCGGGAGGTAGTGCAGATACGCAGTATTTT	CASSQRPPGGSADTQYF
.	TRBV3-1	TRBJ2-7	.	TGTGCCAGCAGTTACACACCAACCTACGAGCAGTACTTC	CASSYTPTYEQYF
TRBD1	TRBV5-1	TRBJ2-5	many	TGCGCCAGTTCAACAGGGGGCGCGGAGACCCAGTACTTC	CASSTGGAETQYF
.	TRBV12-3/TRBV12-4	TRBJ2-5	.	TGTGCCAGCAGACCTACTAGATCCTGGGAGACCCAGTACTTC	CASRPTRSWETQYF
.	TRBV7-8	TRBJ2-7	.	TGTGCCAGCAGCCTCCTCACAGGGCGGCTATACAATGAGCAGTACTTC	CASSLLTGRLYNEQYF
.	TRBV6-2/TRBV6-3	TRBJ1-1	.	TGTGCCAGCAGAATGGGACGAATGAACACTGAAGCTTTCTTT	CASRMGRMNTEAFF
.	TRBV5-6	TRBJ1-2	.	TGTGCCAGCAGCTTACAGCGGAATGGCTACACCTTC	CASSLQRNGYTF
.	TRBV3-1	TRBJ2-7	.	TGTGCCAGCAGCCAACAGTACGGATCCTACGAGCAGTACTTC	CASSQQYGSYEQYF
TRBD1	TRBV7-2	TRBJ2-7	.	TGTGCCAGCAGCTTTTACAGGGGATCCTACGAGCAGTACTTC	CASSFYRGSYEQYF
TRBD2	TRBV3-1	TRBJ2-1	few	TGTGCCAGCAGCCAAGCAGGCGGGAGGGCCGATTATGCTCGGTTCTTC	CASSQAGGRADYARFF
TRBD2	TRBV5-4	TRBJ2-3	few	TGTGCCAGCAGCTTTGGGGGGACTAGCCGCAGCAAGGAGTATTTT	CASSFGGTSRSKEYF
TRBD2	TRBV20-1	TRBJ2-1	.	TGCAGTGCTAGGATGGGACTAGCGTCCAATGAGCAGTTCTTC	CSARMGLASNEQFF
TRBD2	TRBV6-2/TRBV6-3	TRBJ2-3	.	TGTGCCAGCAGGCGACTAGCGGGGGGGGCCGATACGCAGTATTTT	CASRRLAGGADTQYF
.	TRBV6-1	TRBJ1-6	few	TGTGCCAGCAGCCGGCCGGACAGCAGCTCCTATAATTCACCCCTCCACTTT	CASSRPDSSSYNSPLHF
.	TRBV7-9	TRBJ2-3	many	TGTGCCAGCAGTTCCAGCACAGATACGCAGTATTTT	CASSSSTDTQYF
TRBD2	TRBV11-2	TRBJ2-7	once	TGTGCCAGCAGCTTAGATAAGACTAGCGGGAGGACTCACGAGCAGTACTTC	CASSLDKTSGRTHEQYF
.	TRBV6-2/TRBV6-3	TRBJ1-1	few	TGTGCCAGCAGTGATGGACAGAACACTGAAGCTTTCTTT	CASSDGQNTEAFF
TRBD1	TRBV11-2	TRBJ1-1	.	TGTGCCAGCAGCCAGTGGGGGGGACAGGGGAACACTGAAGCTTTCTTT	CASSQWGGQGNTEAFF
.	TRBV21-1	TRBJ2-7	.	TGTGCCAGCAGCAAGGGTCGACTAGCGCATGGGGGTTGGTCCTACGAGCAGTACTTC	CASSKGRLAHGGWSYEQYF
.	TRBV20-1	TRBJ1-4	once	TGCAGTGCTAGAGAGGCCAGCCTTAATGAAAAACTGTTTTTT	CSAREASLNEKLFF
TRBD2	TRBV29-1	TRBJ2-5	few	TGCAGCGTTGAGGGTATGTTCGGACTAGCGGAAGAGACCCAGTACTTC	CSVEGMFGLAEETQYF
TRBD2	TRBV20-1	TRBJ2-1	once	TGCAGTGCTAGAGATACACAGGCGGGGGGATTCGATGAGCAGTTCTTC	CSARDTQAGGFDEQFF
.	TRBV12-3/TRBV12-4	TRBJ2-7	many	TGTGCCAGCAGCCAGGACAGCCTGCAACACGAGCAGTACTTC	CASSQDSLQHEQYF
TRBD1	TRBV12-3/TRBV12-4	TRBJ1-4	.	TGTGCCAGCACCCCTAACAGGGGATCTTCCGAAAAACTGTTTTTT	CASTPNRGSSEKLFF
.	TRBV28	TRBJ2-1	few	TGTGCCAGCAGTTTCGGGCAGGGGTCCTACAATGAGCAGTTCTTC	CASSFGQGSYNEQFF
TRBD1	TRBV20-1	TRBJ2-1	once	TGCAGTGCTAGAAACCCTGCCCGACAGGGCGAGCAGTTCTTC	CSARNPARQGEQFF
.	TRBV20-1	TRBJ1-4	few	TGCAGTGCTAGAGAGGATGGACAGTACAATGAAAAACTGTTTTTT	CSAREDGQYNEKLFF
.	TRBV29-1	TRBJ2-3	few	TGCAGCGTTGAGCTTTTAGGGGATACGCAGTATTTT	CSVELLGDTQYF
TRBD2	TRBV28	TRBJ2-7	few	TGTGCCAGCAGTCTCGCCAGAGCGGGACCGTCCTACGAGCAGTACTTC	CASSLARAGPSYEQYF
.	TRBV9	TRBJ2-3	.	TGTGCCAGCAGCGCCGTCGGGAGAAGGTTTTTGGATACGCAGTATTTT	CASSAVGRRFLDTQYF
.	TRBV20-1	TRBJ2-7	.	TGCAGTGCTAGACCGTTGGGGCTAGAAGGGCCAGTCGAGCAGTACTTC	CSARPLGLEGPVEQYF
.	TRBV9	TRBJ2-1	.	TGTGCCAGCAGGGAAACGGGATCGGGAGAGCAGTTCTTC	CASRETGSGEQFF